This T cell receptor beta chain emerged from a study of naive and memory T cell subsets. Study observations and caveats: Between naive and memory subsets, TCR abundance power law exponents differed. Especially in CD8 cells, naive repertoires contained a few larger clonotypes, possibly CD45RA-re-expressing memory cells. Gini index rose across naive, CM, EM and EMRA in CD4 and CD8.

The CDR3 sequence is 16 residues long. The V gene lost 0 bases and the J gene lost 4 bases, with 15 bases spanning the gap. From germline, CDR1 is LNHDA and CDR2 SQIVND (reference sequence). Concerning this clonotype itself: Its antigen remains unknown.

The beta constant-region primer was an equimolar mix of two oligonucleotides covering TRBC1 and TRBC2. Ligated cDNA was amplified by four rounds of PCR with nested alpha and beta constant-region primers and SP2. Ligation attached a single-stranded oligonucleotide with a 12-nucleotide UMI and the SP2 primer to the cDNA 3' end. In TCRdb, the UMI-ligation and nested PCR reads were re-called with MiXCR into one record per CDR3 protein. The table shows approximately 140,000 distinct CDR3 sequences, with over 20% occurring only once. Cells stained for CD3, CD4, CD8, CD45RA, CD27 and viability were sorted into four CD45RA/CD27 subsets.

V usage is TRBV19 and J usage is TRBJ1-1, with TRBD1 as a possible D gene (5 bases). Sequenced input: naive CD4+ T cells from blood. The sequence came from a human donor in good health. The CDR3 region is CASSIDQGSGGTEAFF. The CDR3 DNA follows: TGTGCCAGTAGTATAGATCAGGGTTCGGGGGGCACTGAAGCTTTCTTT.